This T cell receptor (beta chain) was sequenced during a study of blood T cells in healthy people across ages. With a J-beta primer mix and a sample-barcoded 5' primer, a second PCR ran roughly 6 to 11 cycles. MiXCR was run by TCRdb on the 5' RACE reads, yielding one entry per CDR3 protein. The sample yields about 1.8 million distinct CDR3 sequences, around half seen once. Note on this clonotype: The antigen is undetermined.

It was ten milliliters of peripheral blood that were drawn from each donor. Each sample gave at least 7 million isolated PBMCs. Whole-study findings and limits: Using unsorted PBMCs precluded a conclusive naive versus antigen-experienced comparison.

This CDR3 contains 16 residues. V shed 5 bases and J 5 bases; nucleotides not matched to a gene: 10. From germline, CDR1 is MDHEN and CDR2 SYDVKM. The TCR sequence derives from a woman aged 40 to 55 in good health. Material: blood. The chain employs TRBV28 and TRBJ2-5; TRBD1 matches at 11 bases. The CDR3 DNA sequence: TGTGCCAGCAGTCTGCGGACAGGGGGCTCGATGGAGACCCAGTACTTC. Protein: CASSLRTGGSMETQYF.